The TCR beta chain under discussion was sequenced for a study of shared clonotypes between healthy human individuals. Trimming stripped 2 bases from V and 5 bases from J, with 19 bases between. Looked up from germline, CDR1 is KGHSH and CDR2 is LQKENI. This CDR3 has 16 amino acids. 200 to 250 ng DNA, 25,000 to 35,000 T cell genomes, went into each sorted-subset replicate PCR. Sequencing was performed with immunoSEQ multiplex PCR; in TCRdb, only in-frame clones are kept and a portion is missing. The sample contains 2 million to 2.5 million clones, roughly 94% of which appear only once. The V gene is TRBV18, the J gene TRBJ2-7, with TRBD2 as a possible D gene (5 bases). Sequencing input: naive CD4+ T cells sorted from blood. Indicated subset: CD45RA+ positively selected. The receptor's source is a man aged 18 to 30 in good health. The CDR3 DNA reads TGTGCCAGCTCACCAGGAGGCGGAGTGTCCGTGAACGAGCAGTACTTC. Its protein product is CASSPGGGVSVNEQYF.